These T cell receptor beta chains were read from a single sample in a study of cytomegalovirus exposure and HLA in healthy donors. The table came from immunoSEQ multiplex PCR; TCRdb's copy has only in-frame clones and leaves some out. The data hold roughly 180,000 clones, with approximately 79% observed a single time. Sequencing was performed on PBMCs. The receptors here all came from a girl aged 5 to 17 in good health and CMV-seropositive. The CDR3 runs from the conserved cysteine through the conserved F or W. The D gene is left open where the match is weak. The size field is filled for only some rows; it gives once, few, many or a size class.

D gene: -
J gene: TRBJ1-2
clone size: -
V gene: TRBV30
CDR3 DNA: TGTGCCTTGCTCGACAGTAACTATGGCTACACCTTC
CDR3 protein: CALLDSNYGYTF

D gene: TRBD2
J gene: TRBJ2-1
clone size: -
V gene: TRBV6-1
CDR3 DNA: TGTGCCAGCTGGGAGGGTAGACTCCAGGGCCATGAGCAGTTCTTC
CDR3 protein: CASWEGRLQGHEQFF

D gene: TRBD1
J gene: TRBJ1-1
clone size: -
V gene: TRBV7-2
CDR3 DNA: TGTGCCAGCAGCTTAGCAGGGACAGGGGCGACTAGTTTCTTT
CDR3 protein: CASSLAGTGATSFF

D gene: TRBD2
J gene: TRBJ2-1
clone size: -
V gene: TRBV7-2
CDR3 DNA: TGTGCCAGCAGCCCCTCGGGGGGAAGCTCCTACAATGAGCAGTTCTTC
CDR3 protein: CASSPSGGSSYNEQFF

D gene: TRBD2
J gene: TRBJ2-2
clone size: once
V gene: TRBV19
CDR3 DNA: TGTGCCAGTAGTATACTAGCGGAGAACACCGGGGAGCTGTTTTTT
CDR3 protein: CASSILAENTGELFF

D gene: -
J gene: TRBJ2-7
clone size: -
V gene: TRBV10-1
CDR3 DNA: TGCGCCAGCAGTGAGTCGACAGGGAGGAACTACGAGCAGTACTTC
CDR3 protein: CASSESTGRNYEQYF

D gene: TRBD2
J gene: TRBJ2-7
clone size: -
V gene: TRBV10-3
CDR3 DNA: TGTGCCATCAGTGAACCTAGCGGGGGGGTTGAGCAGTACTTC
CDR3 protein: CAISEPSGGVEQYF

D gene: TRBD2
J gene: TRBJ2-1
clone size: -
V gene: TRBV27
CDR3 DNA: TGTGCCAGCAGTTTATCAGGCCTAGCGGGGGGCCGGGTTCTGGGTAATGAGCAGTTCTTC
CDR3 protein: CASSLSGLAGGRVLGNEQFF

D gene: -
J gene: TRBJ2-1
clone size: -
V gene: TRBV2
CDR3 DNA: TGTGCCAGCGGGGAGTACAATGAGCAGTTCTTC
CDR3 protein: CASGEYNEQFF

D gene: -
J gene: TRBJ1-2
clone size: -
V gene: TRBV27
CDR3 DNA: TGTGCCAGCAGTCCACGGACAGCCTATGGCTACACCTTC
CDR3 protein: CASSPRTAYGYTF

D gene: -
J gene: TRBJ2-7
clone size: -
V gene: TRBV7-2
CDR3 DNA: TGTGCCAGCAGCTTAGCAGGGGGCTACGAGCAGTACTTC
CDR3 protein: CASSLAGGYEQYF

D gene: -
J gene: TRBJ2-4
clone size: -
V gene: TRBV19
CDR3 DNA: TGTGCCAGTAGTATAGCCACGCGGGGCCTCTTAGCCAAAAACATTCAGTACTTC
CDR3 protein: CASSIATRGLLAKNIQYF

D gene: -
J gene: TRBJ1-2
clone size: -
V gene: TRBV6-5
CDR3 DNA: TGTGCCAGCAGTTACTCATCGACAGCTAGCTATGGCTACACCTTC
CDR3 protein: CASSYSSTASYGYTF

D gene: -
J gene: TRBJ2-3
clone size: few
V gene: TRBV9
CDR3 DNA: TGTGCCAGCACCAGCGGGCTAAGCACAGATACGCAGTATTTT
CDR3 protein: CASTSGLSTDTQYF

D gene: TRBD2
J gene: TRBJ2-1
clone size: -
V gene: TRBV5-1
CDR3 DNA: TGCGCCAGCAGCGTGGGGACTAGCGGGCCTAACAATGAGCAGTTCTTC
CDR3 protein: CASSVGTSGPNNEQFF

D gene: -
J gene: TRBJ1-5
clone size: few
V gene: TRBV6-1
CDR3 DNA: TGTGCCACCGGGGGGTTAAACAATCAGCCCCAGCATTTT
CDR3 protein: CATGGLNNQPQHF

D gene: -
J gene: TRBJ2-3
clone size: -
V gene: TRBV4-2
CDR3 DNA: TGTGCCAGCAGCCAAGAAGGCGCTCAGGGTGGGGCAGATACGCAGTATTTT
CDR3 protein: CASSQEGAQGGADTQYF

D gene: -
J gene: TRBJ2-7
clone size: -
V gene: TRBV18
CDR3 DNA: TGTGCCAGCTCACCCCAGGGCGCCTACGAGCAGTACTTC
CDR3 protein: CASSPQGAYEQYF

D gene: TRBD2
J gene: TRBJ2-3
clone size: few
V gene: TRBV29-1
CDR3 DNA: TGCAGCGTCGTGGGACTAGCGGGGGGCTCAGATACGCAGTATTTT
CDR3 protein: CSVVGLAGGSDTQYF

D gene: -
J gene: TRBJ2-3
clone size: few
V gene: TRBV10-3
CDR3 DNA: TGTGCCATCAGTGACGAGTCAGATACGCAGTATTTT
CDR3 protein: CAISDESDTQYF

D gene: -
J gene: TRBJ2-5
clone size: -
V gene: TRBV14
CDR3 DNA: TGTGCCAGCAGCCAAGTAGGAGCGACTGAAGAGACCCAGTACTTC
CDR3 protein: CASSQVGATEETQYF

D gene: -
J gene: TRBJ2-2
clone size: -
V gene: TRBV5-1
CDR3 DNA: TGCGCCAGCAGCTTGCAAGGGGATATGTGGGGGGAGCTGTTTTTT
CDR3 protein: CASSLQGDMWGELFF

D gene: -
J gene: TRBJ2-2
clone size: -
V gene: TRBV7-8
CDR3 DNA: TGTGCCAGCAGTCCAGTGGGGGGGCGAGACACCGGGGAGCTGTTTTTT
CDR3 protein: CASSPVGGRDTGELFF